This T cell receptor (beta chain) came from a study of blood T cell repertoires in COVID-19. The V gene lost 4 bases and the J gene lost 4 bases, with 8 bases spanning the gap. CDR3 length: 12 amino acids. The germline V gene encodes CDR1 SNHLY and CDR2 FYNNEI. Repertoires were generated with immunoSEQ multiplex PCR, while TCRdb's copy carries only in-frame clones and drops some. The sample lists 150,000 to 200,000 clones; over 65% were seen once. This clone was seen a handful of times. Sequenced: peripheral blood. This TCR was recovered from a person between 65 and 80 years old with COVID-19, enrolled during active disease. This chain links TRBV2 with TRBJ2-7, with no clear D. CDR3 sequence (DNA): TGTGCCAGCAGTGGCACAGCTTACGAGCAGTACTTC. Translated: CASSGTAYEQYF.